This T cell receptor beta chain was profiled in a study of blood T cell repertoires in COVID-19. The data were produced by immunoSEQ multiplex PCR, yet TCRdb's version contains in-frame clones alone and is incomplete. The table records hundreds of thousands of clones, 85% to 90% of them present only once. Sequencing was done on a sample of PBMCs or T cells enriched from blood (not recorded which). This sequence originates from a woman between 50 and 59 years old in a cohort exposed to, infected with or recovered from COVID-19 (not recorded which).

This CDR3 is CAWSVGGASTEAFF. The CDR3 nucleotides are TGTGCCTGGAGTGTTGGGGGGGCTTCAACTGAAGCTTTCTTT. The J gene is TRBJ1-1, the V gene TRBV30, with D possibly being TRBD1 (6 bases). Germline V gives CDR1 GTSNPN, CDR2 SVGIG (reference sequence). Trimming took 0 bases from V and 5 from J, leaving 13 bases between them. This CDR3 comprises 14 residues.